Here is one T cell receptor (beta chain) with its context. The data are from a study of blood T cell repertoires in COVID-19. Study details: Donors in the United States, Italy and Spain gave samples during acute or convalescent COVID-19.

Per the germline V gene, CDR1 is SGHNT and CDR2 is YYREEE (reference sequence). The CDR3 sequence is 12 residues long. V lost 5 bases and J 5 bases, leaving 9 bases between the germline ends. Per the original data handling: Reference gene primers were amplified, and this amplification served to estimate nucleated cell counts. The method was immunoSEQ multiplex PCR; TCRdb's version includes in-frame clones alone and lacks a portion of them. The DNA gave D and trimming, while V, J and clone size come from that table. This sample has about 220,000 clones, with roughly nine tenths found just once. V usage is TRBV5-4 and J usage is TRBJ2-3, with D perhaps matching TRBD2 (5 bases). The sequence derives from a man between 35 and 55 years old with active or convalescent COVID-19. Specimen: peripheral blood. CDR3 sequence: CASRSGVDTQYF. The DNA for the CDR3 is TGTGCCAGCAGGTCCGGGGTAGATACGCAGTATTTT. Drawing the rest from reference TRBV5-4 and TRBJ2-3, the complete variable domain is ETGVTQSPTHLIKTRGQQVTLRCSSQSGHNTVSWYQQALGQGPQFIFQYYREEENGRGNFPPRFSGLQFPNYSSELNVNALELDDSALYLCASRSGVDTQYFGPGTRLTVL.